These T cell receptor beta chains were read from a single sample in a study of CD8+ T cells in alopecia areata. The table came from immunoSEQ multiplex PCR; TCRdb's copy has only in-frame clones and leaves some out. The table includes 120,000 or so clones, 55% to 65% detected once. The sample was CD4+ T cells sorted from blood. These receptors were taken from a human donor in good health. CDR3s include the opening cysteine and the closing phenylalanine or tryptophan. A D gene is named only where the DNA matches it firmly. Where a row states a size, it is once, few, many or the class of an expanded clone; other rows omit it.

clone size: -
D gene: -
J gene: TRBJ1-2
V gene: TRBV18
CDR3 DNA: TGTGCCAGCTCACCACCGGAGAGGCCCGAGGAAGGCTACACCTTC
CDR3 protein: CASSPPERPEEGYTF

clone size: -
D gene: -
J gene: TRBJ1-2
V gene: TRBV6-1
CDR3 DNA: TGTGCCAGCAGGGACCGCGGGCTCTATGGCTACACCTTC
CDR3 protein: CASRDRGLYGYTF

clone size: once
D gene: -
J gene: TRBJ1-4
V gene: TRBV6-5
CDR3 DNA: TGTGCCAGCGGCGGGACGCGGGGAGATGAAAAACTGTTTTTT
CDR3 protein: CASGGTRGDEKLFF

clone size: -
D gene: -
J gene: TRBJ1-5
V gene: TRBV29-1
CDR3 DNA: TGCAGCGTCGCAAACTCAGGCAATCAGCCCCAGCATTTT
CDR3 protein: CSVANSGNQPQHF

clone size: -
D gene: -
J gene: TRBJ2-5
V gene: TRBV11-2
CDR3 DNA: TGTGCCAGCAGATCAATCCGCGGGGGCGGAGAGACCCAGTACTTC
CDR3 protein: CASRSIRGGGETQYF

clone size: few
D gene: TRBD1
J gene: TRBJ2-2
V gene: TRBV7-9
CDR3 DNA: TGTGCCAGCAGTCCGACAGGGTCGGGCGGGGAGCTGTTTTTT
CDR3 protein: CASSPTGSGGELFF

clone size: -
D gene: -
J gene: TRBJ2-7
V gene: TRBV11-3
CDR3 DNA: TGTGCCAGCAGCTCCCGACGATACGAGCAGTACTTC
CDR3 protein: CASSSRRYEQYF

clone size: -
D gene: -
J gene: TRBJ1-5
V gene: TRBV30
CDR3 DNA: TGTGCCTGGAGTCCCGAGATCGGGCAGCCCCAGCATTTT
CDR3 protein: CAWSPEIGQPQHF

clone size: once
D gene: -
J gene: TRBJ2-2
V gene: TRBV29-1
CDR3 DNA: TGCAGCGTTCCTAGTTCGAACACCGGGGAGCTGTTTTTT
CDR3 protein: CSVPSSNTGELFF

clone size: -
D gene: TRBD1
J gene: TRBJ2-3
V gene: TRBV5-1
CDR3 DNA: TGCGCCAGCAGCCGGGACAGTGGAGCAGATACGCAGTATTTT
CDR3 protein: CASSRDSGADTQYF

clone size: -
D gene: TRBD1
J gene: TRBJ2-2
V gene: TRBV9
CDR3 DNA: TGTGCCAGCAGCCCTATCACATCGACAGGGGGGAACACCGGGGAGCTGTTTTTT
CDR3 protein: CASSPITSTGGNTGELFF

clone size: -
D gene: -
J gene: TRBJ1-2
V gene: TRBV6-5
CDR3 DNA: TGTGCCAGCAGGCCCAATTATGGGGACCTCTATGGCTACACCTTC
CDR3 protein: CASRPNYGDLYGYTF

clone size: -
D gene: -
J gene: TRBJ1-1
V gene: TRBV29-1
CDR3 DNA: TGCAGCGTTTCTCCCTCACCGAGAACTGAAGCTTTCTTT
CDR3 protein: CSVSPSPRTEAFF

clone size: few
D gene: TRBD1
J gene: TRBJ1-2
V gene: TRBV4-1
CDR3 DNA: TGCGCCAGCAGCCACCCCGGGACAGGGAATGGCTACACCTTC
CDR3 protein: CASSHPGTGNGYTF

clone size: once
D gene: -
J gene: TRBJ2-1
V gene: TRBV5-6
CDR3 DNA: TGTGCCAGCAGCTTGACGGGGGCCTCCTACAATGAGCAGTTCTTC
CDR3 protein: CASSLTGASYNEQFF

clone size: -
D gene: TRBD2
J gene: TRBJ2-2
V gene: TRBV4-1
CDR3 DNA: TGCGCCAGCAGCCAAGATAGCGGGGACACCGGGGAGCTGTTTTTT
CDR3 protein: CASSQDSGDTGELFF

clone size: -
D gene: -
J gene: TRBJ1-4
V gene: TRBV7-9
CDR3 DNA: TGTGCCAGCAGCTTGCGGGAACAAGAAAAACTGTTTTTT
CDR3 protein: CASSLREQEKLFF

clone size: -
D gene: -
J gene: TRBJ2-6
V gene: TRBV7-9
CDR3 DNA: TGTGCCAGCAGCTTAGCGAACCCTGGGGCCAACGTCCTGACTTTC
CDR3 protein: CASSLANPGANVLTF

clone size: -
D gene: TRBD2
J gene: TRBJ2-3
V gene: TRBV4-1
CDR3 DNA: TGCGCCAGCAACGGGGGGGGAACCGGGAGGACGCAGTATTTT
CDR3 protein: CASNGGGTGRTQYF

clone size: few
D gene: -
J gene: TRBJ1-5
V gene: TRBV7-6
CDR3 DNA: TGTGCCAGCAGCTTACTAGGGGGGGGGCGGCAGCCCCAGCATTTT
CDR3 protein: CASSLLGGGRQPQHF

clone size: -
D gene: TRBD1
J gene: TRBJ2-5
V gene: TRBV5-1
CDR3 DNA: TGCGCCAGCCGTCCCTCCGGGACAGACAAAGAGACCCAGTACTTC
CDR3 protein: CASRPSGTDKETQYF

clone size: -
D gene: -
J gene: TRBJ1-4
V gene: TRBV4-1
CDR3 DNA: TGCGCCAGCAGCCAAGACCTTAATGAAAAACTGTTTTTT
CDR3 protein: CASSQDLNEKLFF

clone size: -
D gene: -
J gene: TRBJ1-1
V gene: TRBV7-9
CDR3 DNA: TGTGCCAGCACCCAGTTACGGGACACTGAAGCTTTCTTT
CDR3 protein: CASTQLRDTEAFF

clone size: -
D gene: -
J gene: TRBJ2-1
V gene: TRBV5-1
CDR3 DNA: TGCGCCAGCAGGCTCGAAAGCTCCTACAATGAGCAGTTCTTC
CDR3 protein: CASRLESSYNEQFF

clone size: -
D gene: TRBD2
J gene: TRBJ2-5
V gene: TRBV5-6
CDR3 DNA: TGTGCCAGCAGCAAGACCGGGGGGACGAATCAAGAGACCCAGTACTTC
CDR3 protein: CASSKTGGTNQETQYF

clone size: few
D gene: TRBD1
J gene: TRBJ1-2
V gene: TRBV30
CDR3 DNA: TGTGCCTGGAGTGCCCAGACAGGGAGGTACACCTTC
CDR3 protein: CAWSAQTGRYTF

clone size: medium-sized
D gene: -
J gene: TRBJ2-7
V gene: TRBV2
CDR3 DNA: TGTGCCAGCAGTGATCTCCGGGACTCCCACGAGCAGTACTTC
CDR3 protein: CASSDLRDSHEQYF

clone size: -
D gene: -
J gene: TRBJ2-2
V gene: TRBV7-3
CDR3 DNA: TGTGCCAGCAGCCCAAGGCACAGGGAAACCGGGGAGCTGTTTTTT
CDR3 protein: CASSPRHRETGELFF

clone size: -
D gene: TRBD1
J gene: TRBJ2-7
V gene: TRBV5-1
CDR3 DNA: TGCGCCAGCAGCCTCGACAGGGTGGGTTACGAGCAGTACTTC
CDR3 protein: CASSLDRVGYEQYF

clone size: few
D gene: TRBD1
J gene: TRBJ2-5
V gene: TRBV5-4
CDR3 DNA: TGTGCCTGCCGGGGACAGCAAGGGGTAAAGACCCAGTACTTC
CDR3 protein: CACRGQQGVKTQYF

clone size: once
D gene: TRBD1
J gene: TRBJ1-2
V gene: TRBV7-3
CDR3 DNA: TGTGCCAGCAGCTCTCGTCCCGGGACAGGGGGCGCGGATGGCTACACCTTC
CDR3 protein: CASSSRPGTGGADGYTF

clone size: -
D gene: TRBD2
J gene: TRBJ2-7
V gene: TRBV7-9
CDR3 DNA: TGTGCCAGCAGCAATCGCGGGGGTACAGGGCAGTACTTC
CDR3 protein: CASSNRGGTGQYF

clone size: -
D gene: TRBD1
J gene: TRBJ2-7
V gene: TRBV6-5
CDR3 DNA: TGTGCCAGCCGGACAGGGGGCTTCTACGAGCAGTACTTC
CDR3 protein: CASRTGGFYEQYF

clone size: -
D gene: -
J gene: TRBJ2-7
V gene: TRBV4-1
CDR3 DNA: TGCGCCAGCAGCCAAGATCAGTGGGACGTCTACGAGCAGTACTTC
CDR3 protein: CASSQDQWDVYEQYF

clone size: -
D gene: -
J gene: TRBJ1-2
V gene: TRBV30
CDR3 DNA: TGTGCCTGGACCTCCATTACGGGGCTATATGGCTACACCTTC
CDR3 protein: CAWTSITGLYGYTF

clone size: few
D gene: -
J gene: TRBJ1-2
V gene: TRBV11-2
CDR3 DNA: TGTGCCAGCAGCTTAAACAGGGCAGATGGCTACACCTTC
CDR3 protein: CASSLNRADGYTF

clone size: once
D gene: TRBD1
J gene: TRBJ2-7
V gene: TRBV4-1
CDR3 DNA: TGCGCCAGCAGCCAAGGAGGGACAGGCTACACCTACGAGCAGTACTTC
CDR3 protein: CASSQGGTGYTYEQYF

clone size: -
D gene: TRBD1
J gene: TRBJ2-1
V gene: TRBV5-1
CDR3 DNA: TGCGCCAGCAGCTTGGGGACAGGGTTCGATGAGCAGTTCTTC
CDR3 protein: CASSLGTGFDEQFF

clone size: -
D gene: -
J gene: TRBJ2-6
V gene: TRBV19
CDR3 DNA: TGTGCCAGTAGTATCGTAAGCTCTGGGGCCAACGTCCTGACTTTC
CDR3 protein: CASSIVSSGANVLTF

clone size: -
D gene: TRBD2
J gene: TRBJ2-1
V gene: TRBV30
CDR3 DNA: TGTGCCTGGGCAAGACTAGCGGGGGGGCTGATCGGCGACAATGAGCAGTTCTTC
CDR3 protein: CAWARLAGGLIGDNEQFF

clone size: -
D gene: TRBD1
J gene: TRBJ2-7
V gene: TRBV7-9
CDR3 DNA: TGTGCCAGCAGCTTATCAGGGGGCGTCTACGAGCAGTACTTC
CDR3 protein: CASSLSGGVYEQYF

clone size: -
D gene: TRBD1
J gene: TRBJ1-1
V gene: TRBV11-2
CDR3 DNA: TGTGCCAGCAGCCCAGGACAGGGTGAAACTGAAGCTTTCTTT
CDR3 protein: CASSPGQGETEAFF

clone size: few
D gene: TRBD2
J gene: TRBJ2-1
V gene: TRBV29-1
CDR3 DNA: TGCAGCGTCCGCACTAGCGGGGGGGCCGGTGAGCAGTTCTTC
CDR3 protein: CSVRTSGGAGEQFF

clone size: -
D gene: TRBD1
J gene: TRBJ2-5
V gene: TRBV7-9
CDR3 DNA: TGTGCCAGCAGCTTCGGGACAGCCAAGATGGAGACCCAGTACTTC
CDR3 protein: CASSFGTAKMETQYF

clone size: once
D gene: -
J gene: TRBJ2-5
V gene: TRBV4-2
CDR3 DNA: TGTGCCAGCAGCCAAGGGGGGGCAGGGGAGACCCAGTACTTC
CDR3 protein: CASSQGGAGETQYF

clone size: few
D gene: TRBD1
J gene: TRBJ2-7
V gene: TRBV29-1
CDR3 DNA: TGCAGCGCCCGGACAGGGACTTCCTACGAGCAGTACTTC
CDR3 protein: CSARTGTSYEQYF

clone size: -
D gene: -
J gene: TRBJ1-2
V gene: TRBV4-1
CDR3 DNA: TGCGCCAGCAGCCAAGGGGCTACCTATGGCTACACCTTC
CDR3 protein: CASSQGATYGYTF

clone size: -
D gene: TRBD2
J gene: TRBJ2-1
V gene: TRBV5-6
CDR3 DNA: TGTGCCAGCAGCTTCCCGGGACTAGCGGGCAATGAGCAGTTCTTC
CDR3 protein: CASSFPGLAGNEQFF

clone size: -
D gene: TRBD1
J gene: TRBJ2-3
V gene: TRBV29-1
CDR3 DNA: TGCAGCGTCCTGGACAGGGGGGCAGATACGCAGTATTTT
CDR3 protein: CSVLDRGADTQYF

clone size: -
D gene: -
J gene: TRBJ2-3
V gene: TRBV27
CDR3 DNA: TGTGCCAGCAGACCGGAATCGTTGGGTTCCTTATCGCAGTATTTT
CDR3 protein: CASRPESLGSLSQYF

clone size: -
D gene: TRBD1
J gene: TRBJ1-5
V gene: TRBV29-1
CDR3 DNA: TGCAGCGCTTCTGGGACAGGGGCGCCTTATAGCAATCAGCCCCAGCATTTT
CDR3 protein: CSASGTGAPYSNQPQHF

clone size: -
D gene: TRBD1
J gene: TRBJ1-1
V gene: TRBV30
CDR3 DNA: TGTGCCTGGAGTCAGACAGGGACTGAAGCTTTCTTT
CDR3 protein: CAWSQTGTEAFF

clone size: few
D gene: -
J gene: TRBJ1-4
V gene: TRBV13
CDR3 DNA: TGTGCCAGCAGCCGCGGAGTGGGGGGAAAACTGTTTTTT
CDR3 protein: CASSRGVGGKLFF

clone size: -
D gene: TRBD1
J gene: TRBJ1-5
V gene: TRBV30
CDR3 DNA: TGTGCCCTCCGGGACAGTGATCAGCCCCAGCATTTT
CDR3 protein: CALRDSDQPQHF